Listed below are T cell receptor beta chains from one sample, sequenced in a study of T cell responses to AZD1222 COVID-19 vaccine. Assay: immunoSEQ multiplex PCR; the TCRdb copy retains only in-frame clones and omits some. Of roughly 180,000 clones listed, over 75% are singletons. The sample in question was peripheral blood, obtained on day 0 of AZD1222 vaccination. The receptors shown here come from an adult in good health. The conserved cysteine and the conserved F or W are not part of the CDR3 here.

v_gene: TRBV19; CDR3aa: ASSPERPGPLAKNIQY
v_gene: TRBV19; CDR3aa: ASSFSGQGGNTIY
v_gene: TRBV2; CDR3aa: ASSEVSLAGVAGNIQY
v_gene: TRBV9; CDR3aa: ASSVAPSAGLRDGYT
v_gene: TRBV2; CDR3aa: ASGTGNSGANVLT
v_gene: TRBV11-2; CDR3aa: ASSLVGLATGETQY
v_gene: TRBV14; CDR3aa: ASSQGWQGAHEQF
v_gene: TRBV12-5; CDR3aa: ASGKGLAGAEQY
v_gene: TRBV11-1; CDR3aa: ASSLAKEGPNTEAF
v_gene: TRBV7-3; CDR3aa: ASSLDHLGTEAF
v_gene: TRBV18; CDR3aa: ASSPGAQGPTSNYGYT
v_gene: TRBV7-2; CDR3aa: ASSLRGRDQPQH
v_gene: TRBV13; CDR3aa: ASSFAGVHSYEQY
v_gene: TRBV21-1; CDR3aa: ASNPPGVHNEQY
v_gene: TRBV2; CDR3aa: ASTAGAFRGTDTQY
v_gene: TRBV5-1; CDR3aa: ASSFGRAENIQY
v_gene: TRBV5-4; CDR3aa: ASSLGPLGQGTQY
v_gene: TRBV3-1/TRBV3-2; CDR3aa: ASSKGQGVGNTIY
v_gene: TRBV30; CDR3aa: AWSLGRETQY